This is a list of T cell receptor beta chains from one sample in a study of T cell repertoires in cytomegalovirus infection. Their recognized antigens are unknown. Using its own MiXCR run on the reads, TCRdb lists one record per CDR3 protein. The table shows about 770,000 distinct CDR3 sequences, with almost 30% occurring only once. The sequencing here drew on cultured CD8+ T cells from PBMCs, taken from culture after CMV antigen stimulation. Every receptor here comes from a human donor in good health (CMV status not recorded). Some clones in this sample may be carry-over from other donors' samples. Each CDR3 is given with its conserved first and last residue. D genes are given only for firm matches. Clone size is given for some rows only: seen once, a few or many times, or a class if the clone is expanded.

v_gene,j_gene,abundance,d_gene,CDR3nt,CDR3aa
TRBV7-7,TRBJ1-3,many,-,TGTGCTAGCAGCTTAGCGGCAGGGATGGACACCATATATTTT,CASSLAAGMDTIYF
TRBV4-1,TRBJ1-1,-,-,TGCGCCAGCAGCCAAGGACTCCTGGGGGTAAACACTGAAGCTTTCTTT,CASSQGLLGVNTEAFF
TRBV7-9,TRBJ2-7,few,-,TGTGCCAGCAGCCCCAAAGACAGACTGACCTACGAGCAGTACTTC,CASSPKDRLTYEQYF
TRBV12-3/TRBV12-4,TRBJ2-7,-,TRBD2,TGTGCCAGCAGTTCCTGGACTAGCGGGGGGTATCACGAGCAGTACTTC,CASSSWTSGGYHEQYF
TRBV24-1,TRBJ2-2,-,-,TGTGCCACCAGTGATCGAAGGGGTCCCGGGGAGCTGTTTTTT,CATSDRRGPGELFF
TRBV19,TRBJ1-1,-,-,TGTGCCAGTAGTATAGTCGCACGGGGCACTGAAGCTTTCTTT,CASSIVARGTEAFF
TRBV7-9,TRBJ2-7,few,TRBD1,TGTGCCAGCAGCCGCGGGACAGGGGGCGCGAGGCACGAGCAGTACTTC,CASSRGTGGARHEQYF
TRBV19,TRBJ2-2,few,TRBD2,TGTGCCAGTAGTATCTCACTAGCGGGGGGCCGAAACACCGGGGAGCTGTTTTTT,CASSISLAGGRNTGELFF
TRBV3-1,TRBJ2-5,once,TRBD1,TGTGCCAGCAGCCAAGCCCCGACAGGGGGCGAGACCCAGTACTTC,CASSQAPTGGETQYF
TRBV3-1,TRBJ1-4,few,TRBD1,TGTGCCAGCAGCCTCGGGACAGGGGGACCCCAGAATGAAAAACTGTTTTTT,CASSLGTGGPQNEKLFF
TRBV29-1,TRBJ1-1,few,-,TGCAGCGGTTCGGGAGGTGCGAACACTGAAGCTTTCTTT,CSGSGGANTEAFF
TRBV28,TRBJ1-2,medium-sized,TRBD1,TGTGCCAGCAGTTTATCGGACAGGGGAAGCTATGGCTACACCTTC,CASSLSDRGSYGYTF
TRBV7-6,TRBJ2-6,many,-,TGTGCCAGCAGCCGAGGGTGGGGTTCTGGGGCCAACGTCCTGACTTTC,CASSRGWGSGANVLTF
TRBV4-1,TRBJ1-2,-,-,TGCGCCAGCAGCCAAGGGACCGCCAACCTCTATGGCTACACCTTC,CASSQGTANLYGYTF
TRBV4-1,TRBJ1-5,few,-,TGCGCCAGCAGCCAAGAGGGGGCCAGAAATCAGCCCCAGCATTTT,CASSQEGARNQPQHF
TRBV5-6,TRBJ1-1,-,-,TGTGCCAGCAGCCTCGAAGAGGGGAGCACTGAAGCTTTCTTT,CASSLEEGSTEAFF
TRBV27,TRBJ1-1,few,-,TGTGCCAGCAGTTTCCTGACTAACACTGAAGCTTTCTTT,CASSFLTNTEAFF
TRBV6-5,TRBJ2-1,-,-,TGTGCCTCTAAGGGGACACACTCCTACAATGAGCAGTTCTTC,CASKGTHSYNEQFF
TRBV4-2,TRBJ1-5,few,-,TGTGCCAGCAGCCAAGGAGCGGGCAGGGATCAGCCCCAGCATTTT,CASSQGAGRDQPQHF